The T cell receptor (beta chain) described here comes from a study of PD-1 blockade in classical Hodgkin lymphoma. Study-wide results and limits: Repertoire differences have undefined causes, possibly disease activity or prior therapy. Complete responders entered with baseline diversity on par with newly diagnosed patients, the results showed. A significant rise in TCR diversity was seen by C4D1 for CD4+ cells but not for CD8+ cells. A reduction in baseline TCR diversity was reportedly seen in newly diagnosed patients relative to healthy donors.

The table came from immunoSEQ multiplex PCR; TCRdb's copy has only in-frame clones and leaves some out. The sample contains roughly 7,000 clones, about three quarters of which appear only once. This clone was seen only once. Antigen unknown. V lost 5 bases, J lost 1 base, and 18 bases lay in between. The CDR3 runs 17 residues. CDR1 SGHVS and CDR2 FQNEAQ come from the germline V gene. Every single patient, without exception, relapsed after autologous stem cell transplantation, and brentuximab vedotin exposure varied. This rearrangement joins TRBV7-8 to TRBJ2-1; no clear D gene. The sequence was obtained from a human donor with classical Hodgkin lymphoma. The sample in question was peripheral blood mononuclear cells (PBMCs), obtained at baseline. Here the CDR3 reads CASSPPSTNPSYNEQFF. Written as DNA, the CDR3 is TGTGCCAGCAGCCCACCCAGCACCAACCCTTCCTACAATGAGCAGTTCTTC. Together with reference TRBV7-8 and TRBJ2-1, the CDR3 gives the full variable domain: GAGVSQSPRYKVAKRGQDVALRCDPISGHVSLFWYQQALGQGPEFLTYFQNEAQLDKSGLPSDRFFAERPEGSVSTLKIQRTQQEDSAVYLCASSPPSTNPSYNEQFFGPGTRLTVL.